These T cell receptor beta chains were read from a single sample in a study of human T cells and chemical hapten exposure. Using its own MiXCR run on the RACE reads, TCRdb lists one record per CDR3 protein. Here the sample spans roughly 70,000 distinct CDR3 sequences, about 9.1% being singletons. Sequenced here: whole blood, sampled in connection with sensitization to the hapten diphenylcyclopropenone (DPC). The receptor set was obtained from a woman between 40 and 55 years old with alopecia areata. Some clones in this sample may be carry-over from other donors' samples. The CDR3 runs from the conserved cysteine through the conserved F or W. D genes are given only for firm matches. Size is stated for part of the rows, as once, few or many counts, or as a class when the clone is expanded.

>TRBJ2-2|many|TRBV27|TRBD2
TGTGCCAGCAGTTTATCGCGACTAGCGGGGGAAATACCGGATGTGGCGAACACCGGGGAGCTGTTTTTT
CASSLSRLAGEIPDVANTGELFF
>TRBJ2-1|few|TRBV5-6|-
TGTGCCAGCACCAGACAGAGCTCCTACAATGAGCAGTTCTTC
CASTRQSSYNEQFF
>TRBJ2-1|-|TRBV3-2|-
TGTGCCAGCAGCCCTATTAGGGGAGCTTACAATGAGCAGTTCTTC
CASSPIRGAYNEQFF
>TRBJ2-5|few|TRBV5-6|-
TGTGCCAGCACCGCCGGGGGTGGGGAGACCCAGTACTTC
CASTAGGGETQYF
>TRBJ2-1|-|TRBV19|TRBD2
TGTGCCAGTAGTAGAGGACTAGTGCCGTCTTATCAAAGCTCCTACAATGAGCAGTTCTTC
CASSRGLVPSYQSSYNEQFF
>TRBJ1-1|-|TRBV18|-
TGTGCCAGCTCACCACCCTCGCAGGGGAGTAACACTGAAGCTTTCTTT
CASSPPSQGSNTEAFF
>TRBJ1-2|-|TRBV12-3/TRBV12-4|-
TGTGCCAGCAGTTTAAACAGGGACAACTATGGCTACACCTTC
CASSLNRDNYGYTF
>TRBJ2-1|-|TRBV6-2/TRBV6-3|TRBD2
TGTGCCAGCACCACGGCCGGCGGGGGACTCCGAGTCAATGAGCAGTTCTTC
CASTTAGGGLRVNEQFF
>TRBJ2-5|many|TRBV9|-
TGTGCCAGCAGCGTACAAGCGGAGCCCCAAGAGACCCAGTACTTC
CASSVQAEPQETQYF
>TRBJ1-5|medium-sized|TRBV7-2|-
TGTGCCAGCACCGGATCCGTGGGTAGCAATCAGCCCCAGCATTTT
CASTGSVGSNQPQHF
>TRBJ2-6|many|TRBV5-1|TRBD1
TGCGCCAGCAGCCCGGGACAGGGGTATTCTGGGGCCAACGTCCTGACTTTC
CASSPGQGYSGANVLTF
>TRBJ2-7|many|TRBV29-1|TRBD1
TGCAGCGTGGGACAGGGACAGTACGAGCAGTACTTC
CSVGQGQYEQYF
>TRBJ2-1|many|TRBV7-6|TRBD1
TGTGCCAGCAGCCCACGGGACAGGGGCCACAATGAGCAGTTCTTC
CASSPRDRGHNEQFF
>TRBJ1-1|many|TRBV4-1|TRBD1
TGCGCCAGCAGCCAAGGGGATCCGGGACAGGGGAGGAAAGCTTTCTTT
CASSQGDPGQGRKAFF
>TRBJ1-2|many|TRBV6-2/TRBV6-3|-
TGTGCCAGCAGTTACGATGGGGTTGGCGACTATGGCTACACCTTC
CASSYDGVGDYGYTF
>TRBJ2-1|-|TRBV10-3|TRBD1
TGTGCCATCAGGGAGGCGCCGGGACAGGGGTATGAGCAGTTCTTC
CAIREAPGQGYEQFF
>TRBJ2-1|many|TRBV4-1|TRBD2
TGCGCCAGCAGCCAAGGACTAGCGGGGGTTGAGCAGTTCTTC
CASSQGLAGVEQFF
>TRBJ2-2|many|TRBV2|-
TGTGCCAGCAGTGGAGGGTCGGGCAGAAACACCGGGGAGCTGTTTTTT
CASSGGSGRNTGELFF
>TRBJ2-5|-|TRBV5-1|TRBD1
TGCGCCAGCAGCGCCTACACAGGGGGCTCAGAGACCCAGTACTTC
CASSAYTGGSETQYF
>TRBJ1-2|-|TRBV4-3|TRBD1
TGCGCCAGCAGCCAGGCTCGGACAGGGATGTTCTATGGCTACACCTTC
CASSQARTGMFYGYTF
>TRBJ2-7|few|TRBV3-1|TRBD2
TGTGCCAGCAGCCCCTCGACTAGCGGGCCGCAGTACTTC
CASSPSTSGPQYF
>TRBJ1-2|few|TRBV20-1|-
TGCAGTGCTATTATTCAGGGGACTGGCTACACCTTC
CSAIIQGTGYTF
>TRBJ2-1|-|TRBV6-2/TRBV6-3|TRBD2
TGTGCCAGCAGTAAAGCGGGGGCCCTCCTCTACAATGAGCAGTTCTTC
CASSKAGALLYNEQFF
>TRBJ2-2|many|TRBV4-3|TRBD1
TGCGCCAGCAGCCAAGAGAGTTACAGGGGGAAAAACACCGGGGAGCTGTTTTTT
CASSQESYRGKNTGELFF
>TRBJ1-3|-|TRBV29-1|-
TGCAGCGCCACACACGGATCTGGAAACACCATATATTTT
CSATHGSGNTIYF
>TRBJ2-3|few|TRBV11-2|-
TGTGCCACCAGCTCGGGTAACTGGAGCCCAGATACGCAGTATTTT
CATSSGNWSPDTQYF
>TRBJ1-1|few|TRBV7-9|TRBD1
TGTGCCAGCAGCTTAGCGATCCACCTAGACGCCCGGGACAGGGCTTCGGGGGCTTTCTTT
CASSLAIHLDARDRASGAFF
>TRBJ2-6|-|TRBV6-1|-
TGTGCCAGCAGGCTGGATTCTGGGGCCAACGTCCTGACTTTC
CASRLDSGANVLTF
>TRBJ1-1|many|TRBV2|-
TGTGCCAGCAGTGAAGGGCTGGGGGGTACTGAAGCTTTCTTT
CASSEGLGGTEAFF
>TRBJ1-2|few|TRBV12-3/TRBV12-4|-
TGTGCCAGCAGTGCATTATATGGCTACACCTTC
CASSALYGYTF
>TRBJ1-2|many|TRBV20-1|-
TGCAACCCTTCCCACGACTATGGCTACACCTTC
CNPSHDYGYTF
>TRBJ2-7|-|TRBV4-3|-
TGCGCCAGCAGCCAAGAAAGGAGATTCGAGCAGTACTTC
CASSQERRFEQYF
>TRBJ1-2|many|TRBV6-5|-
TGTGCCAGCAGCCCCAGATTCAAGGATGGCTACACCTTC
CASSPRFKDGYTF
>TRBJ2-5|-|TRBV6-2/TRBV6-3|TRBD1
TGTGCCAGCAGTTACGGTCCAGGGGGCCAAGAGACCCAGTACTTC
CASSYGPGGQETQYF
>TRBJ1-3|few|TRBV28|-
TGTGCCAGCACTCCAGGGGACCGCTCTGGAAACACCATATATTTT
CASTPGDRSGNTIYF
>TRBJ2-5|many|TRBV20-1|TRBD2
TGCAGTGCCGGAATAGAGCGGGGGGGCCTCGAGACCCAGTACTTC
CSAGIERGGLETQYF
>TRBJ1-5|many|TRBV6-5|TRBD1
TGTGCCAGCAGCGACGGACAGGCTAGCAATCAGCCCCAGCATTTT
CASSDGQASNQPQHF
>TRBJ1-2|many|TRBV10-3|-
TGTGCCATCAGTGAGTCGAGGACAGCGAACTATGGCTACACCTTC
CAISESRTANYGYTF
>TRBJ2-3|few|TRBV29-1|-
TGCAGCGTTGAGGGGACGGGGCACACAGATACGCAGTATTTT
CSVEGTGHTDTQYF
>TRBJ2-7|few|TRBV4-3|TRBD2
TGCGCCAGCAGCCAAGAGGCTAGCGGGGGCCGGGGGGGACACGAGCAGTACTTC
CASSQEASGGRGGHEQYF
>TRBJ1-5|many|TRBV18|TRBD1
TGTGCCAGCTCACCACCGGGACAGGGAAATAGCAATCAGCCCCAGCATTTT
CASSPPGQGNSNQPQHF
>TRBJ2-1|many|TRBV7-2|TRBD1
TGTGCCAGCAGATCCGACAGGGGAGGCTACAATGAGCAGTTCTTC
CASRSDRGGYNEQFF
>TRBJ2-7|-|TRBV7-2|-
TGTGCCAGCAGCTCCTACTACGAGCAGTACTTC
CASSSYYEQYF
>TRBJ2-7|-|TRBV4-3|-
TGCGCCAGCAGCCAAGATGTAGGGACGGGGCAGTACTTC
CASSQDVGTGQYF
>TRBJ1-1|-|TRBV12-2|-
TGTGCAAGTCGCTTAGCCGAGGGGGAGATGAACACTGAAGCTTTCTTT
CASRLAEGEMNTEAFF
>TRBJ2-7|many|TRBV9|-
TGTGCCAGCAGCGGCCGGGACAACTCCTACGAGCAGTACTTC
CASSGRDNSYEQYF
>TRBJ2-5|many|TRBV27|TRBD2
TGTGCCAGCAGTAAGGCGGGGGGATCGGAGACCCAGTACTTC
CASSKAGGSETQYF
>TRBJ2-1|many|TRBV18|TRBD2
TGTGCCAGCTCATGGGGACTAGCGGGGGACAATGAGCAGTTCTTC
CASSWGLAGDNEQFF